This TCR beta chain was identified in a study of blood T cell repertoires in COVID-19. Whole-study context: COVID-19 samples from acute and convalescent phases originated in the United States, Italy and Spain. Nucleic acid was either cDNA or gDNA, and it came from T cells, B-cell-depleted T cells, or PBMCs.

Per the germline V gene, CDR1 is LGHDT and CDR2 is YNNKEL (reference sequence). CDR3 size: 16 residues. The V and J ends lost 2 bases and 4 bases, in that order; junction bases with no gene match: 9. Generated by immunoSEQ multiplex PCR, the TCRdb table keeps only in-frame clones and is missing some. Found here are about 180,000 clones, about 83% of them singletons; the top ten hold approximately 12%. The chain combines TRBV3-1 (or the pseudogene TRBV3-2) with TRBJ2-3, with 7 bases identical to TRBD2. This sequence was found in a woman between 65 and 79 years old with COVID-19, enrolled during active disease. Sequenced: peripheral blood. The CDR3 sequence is CASSQNPLGRADTQYF. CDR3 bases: TGTGCCAGCAGCCAAAACCCACTAGGGAGGGCAGATACGCAGTATTTT.